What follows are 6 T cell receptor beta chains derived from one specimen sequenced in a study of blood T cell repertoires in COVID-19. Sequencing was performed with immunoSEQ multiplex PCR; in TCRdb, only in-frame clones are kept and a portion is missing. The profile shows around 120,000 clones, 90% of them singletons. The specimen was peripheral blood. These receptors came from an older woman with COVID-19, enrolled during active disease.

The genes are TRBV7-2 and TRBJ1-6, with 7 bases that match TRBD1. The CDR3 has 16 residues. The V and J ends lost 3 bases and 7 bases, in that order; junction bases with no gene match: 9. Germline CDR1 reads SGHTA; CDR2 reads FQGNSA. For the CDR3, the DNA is TGTGCCAGCAGCTTCCATAGGACAGGAGGGAATTCACCCCTCCACTTT. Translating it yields CASSFHRTGGNSPLHF.

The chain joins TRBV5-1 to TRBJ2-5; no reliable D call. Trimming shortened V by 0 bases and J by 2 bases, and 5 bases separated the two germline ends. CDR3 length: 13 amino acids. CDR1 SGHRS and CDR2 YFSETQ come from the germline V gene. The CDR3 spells CASSLAIQETQYF. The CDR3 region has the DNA TGCGCCAGCAGCTTGGCTATACAAGAGACCCAGTACTTC.

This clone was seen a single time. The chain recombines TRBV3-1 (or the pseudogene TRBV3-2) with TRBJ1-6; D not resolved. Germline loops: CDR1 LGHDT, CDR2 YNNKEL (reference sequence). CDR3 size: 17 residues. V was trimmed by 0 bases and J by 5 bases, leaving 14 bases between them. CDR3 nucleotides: TGTGCCAGCAGCCAAGACAAGACCAGCGTCAATAATTCACCCCTCCACTTT. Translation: CASSQDKTSVNNSPLHF.

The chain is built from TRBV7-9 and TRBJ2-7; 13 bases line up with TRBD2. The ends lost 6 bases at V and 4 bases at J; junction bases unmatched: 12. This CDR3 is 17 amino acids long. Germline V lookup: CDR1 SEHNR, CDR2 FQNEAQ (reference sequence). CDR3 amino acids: CASRKLRGTSGDYEQYF. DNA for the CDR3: TGTGCCAGCAGAAAATTACGGGGGACTAGCGGGGATTACGAGCAGTACTTC.

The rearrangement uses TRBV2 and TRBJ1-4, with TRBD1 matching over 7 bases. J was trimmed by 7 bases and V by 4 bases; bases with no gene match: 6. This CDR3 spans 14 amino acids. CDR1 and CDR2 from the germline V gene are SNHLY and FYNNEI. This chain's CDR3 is CASSGRTGAEKLFF. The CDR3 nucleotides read TGTGCCAGCAGTGGCAGGACAGGCGCTGAAAAACTGTTTTTT.

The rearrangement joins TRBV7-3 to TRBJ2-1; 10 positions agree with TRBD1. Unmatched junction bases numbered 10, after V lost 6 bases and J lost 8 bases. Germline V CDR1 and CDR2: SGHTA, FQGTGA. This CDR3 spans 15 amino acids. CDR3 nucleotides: TGTGCCAGCAGTCTCGGACAGGGGGAGATAGATGAGCAGTTCTTC. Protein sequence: CASSLGQGEIDEQFF.